This TCR beta chain was captured in a study of blood T cell repertoires in COVID-19. For the study at large: Italy, Spain and the United States were the sources of the convalescent and acute COVID-19 samples. Sources were T cells, B-cell-depleted T cells, or PBMCs; the material itself was cDNA or gDNA.

V shed 0 bases and J 2 bases; nucleotides not matched to a gene: 4. The CDR3 spans 15 residues. Germline V gene sequence: CDR1 SGDLS, CDR2 YYNGEE. The authors' processing: Reference gene primer amplification gave nucleated cell count estimates. Profiled with immunoSEQ multiplex PCR; TCRdb holds only in-frame clones, not every one. Clonal size and the V and J genes are those of that table, whereas D and trimming came from the DNA. The table shows approximately 97,000 clones, with more than 75% occurring only once. Sequenced: peripheral blood. The chain recombines TRBV9 with TRBJ2-7, with TRBD2 matching over 8 bases. The receptor was derived from a human donor in a cohort sampled during active COVID-19. CDR3 sequence: CASSVALAGPYEQYF. The CDR3 coding sequence is TGTGCCAGCAGCGTAGCTCTAGCGGGCCCCTACGAGCAGTACTTC. The whole variable domain, filled in from reference TRBV9 and TRBJ2-7, reads DSGVTQTPKHLITATGQRVTLRCSPRSGDLSVYWYQQSLDQGLQFLIQYYNGEERAKGNILERFSAQQFPDLHSELNLSSLELGDSALYFCASSVALAGPYEQYFGPGTRLTVT.